This T cell receptor (beta chain) was profiled in a study of T-cell memory formation after mild COVID-19. TCRdb independently ran MiXCR on the 5' RACE reads; one entry per CDR3 protein. The sample contains just under 550,000 distinct CDR3 sequences, around 21% of which appear only once. V was pared by 1 base and J by 2 bases, with 12 bases between. CDR1 MNHNS and CDR2 SASEGT come from the germline V gene. The CDR3 sequence is 16 residues long. This clonotype was sampled from an adult woman who had mild COVID-19 (a few samples of this study predate the infection). Cell type and time point are not known. Specimen: PBMCs or a T cell subset sorted from them (not recorded which). The V and J genes are TRBV6-1 and TRBJ1-5, with a tentative D call TRBD1 (5 bases). CDR3 loop: CASSEEVAGGNQPQHF. As DNA, the CDR3 is TGTGCCAGCAGTGAAGAAGTGGCGGGGGGCAATCAGCCCCAGCATTTT.